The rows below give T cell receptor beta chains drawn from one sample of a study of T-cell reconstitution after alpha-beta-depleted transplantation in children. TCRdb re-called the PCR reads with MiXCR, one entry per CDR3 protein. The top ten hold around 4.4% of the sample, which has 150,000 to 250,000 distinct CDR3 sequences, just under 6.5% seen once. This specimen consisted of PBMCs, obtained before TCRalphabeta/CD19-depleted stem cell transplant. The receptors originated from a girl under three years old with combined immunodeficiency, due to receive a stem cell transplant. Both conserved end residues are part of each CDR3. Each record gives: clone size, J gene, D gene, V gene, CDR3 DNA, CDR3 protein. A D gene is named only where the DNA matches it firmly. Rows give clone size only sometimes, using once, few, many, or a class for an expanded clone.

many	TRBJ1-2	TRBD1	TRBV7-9	TGTGCCAGCCTGGGACAGCTGTATGGCTACACCTTC	CASLGQLYGYTF
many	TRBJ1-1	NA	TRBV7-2	TGTGCCAGCAGCTCGGACAGGAACACTGAAGCTTTCTTT	CASSSDRNTEAFF
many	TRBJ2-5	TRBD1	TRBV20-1	TGCAGTGCTAGTCTTTCAGACAGGGGCCGAGAGACCCAGTACTTC	CSASLSDRGRETQYF
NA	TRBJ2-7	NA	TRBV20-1	TGCAGTGCCAACCCAAAAGGGGTCCGCTCCTACGAGCAGTACTTC	CSANPKGVRSYEQYF
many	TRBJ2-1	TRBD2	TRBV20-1	TGCAGTGCTGAGGGCGGGACTAGCGGGTACAATGAGCAGTTCTTC	CSAEGGTSGYNEQFF
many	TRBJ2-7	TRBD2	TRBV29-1	TGCAGCGTTGTAGCGGGGGGTGGAGAGCAGTACTTC	CSVVAGGGEQYF
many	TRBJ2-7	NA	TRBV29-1	TGCAGCGTTGTAACGGACAGTTCCTACGAGCAGTACTTC	CSVVTDSSYEQYF
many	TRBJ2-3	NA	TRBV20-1	TGCAGTGCCCTCGGAGTACGCTTTAGCACAGATACGCAGTATTTT	CSALGVRFSTDTQYF
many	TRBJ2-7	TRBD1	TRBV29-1	TGCAGCGCAAGACAGGGAATGTCCCTAAATTACGAGCAGTACTTC	CSARQGMSLNYEQYF
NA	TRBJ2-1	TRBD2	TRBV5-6	TGTGCCAGCAGTTCCGGACTAGCGGGGGCCGTATCCCAGTTCTTC	CASSSGLAGAVSQFF
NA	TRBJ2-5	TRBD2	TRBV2	TGTGCCAGCAAGGAGGGAGCGGGGGGGCGGGAGACCCAGTACTTC	CASKEGAGGRETQYF
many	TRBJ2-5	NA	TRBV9	TGTGCCAGCAGCGCTAACAGGGACCAAGAGACCCAGTACTTC	CASSANRDQETQYF
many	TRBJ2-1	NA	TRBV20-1	TGCAGTGCGGTGAGTGGGGCCTACAATGAGCAGTTCTTC	CSAVSGAYNEQFF
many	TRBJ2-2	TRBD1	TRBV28	TGTGCCAGCAGCTCAGACAGGGTGCCCACCGGGGAGCTGTTTTTT	CASSSDRVPTGELFF
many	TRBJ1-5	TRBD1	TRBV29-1	TGCAGCGTGACAGGGGGCAGCAATCAGCCCCAGCATTTT	CSVTGGSNQPQHF
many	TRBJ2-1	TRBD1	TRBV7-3	TGTGCCAGCAGCTCACTTCCCGGGACAGGGGATGGTGAGCAGTTCTTC	CASSSLPGTGDGEQFF
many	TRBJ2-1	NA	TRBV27	TGTGCCAGCAGTCACTCTAGCAATGAGCAGTTCTTC	CASSHSSNEQFF
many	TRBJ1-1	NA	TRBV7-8	TGTGCCAGCAGCTTATCAGGGATTGAAGCTTTCTTT	CASSLSGIEAFF
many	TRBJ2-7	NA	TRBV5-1	TGCGCCAGCAGGGACACGGGTGCCAGAGAGCAGTACTTC	CASRDTGAREQYF
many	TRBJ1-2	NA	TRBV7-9	TGTGCCAGCAGCTTCGCCCACCCCAGGACAGCCCCCTACACCTTC	CASSFAHPRTAPYTF
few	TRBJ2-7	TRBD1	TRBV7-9	TGTGCCAGCAGTCTAACGACAGGGGATTGGTACGAGCAGTACTTC	CASSLTTGDWYEQYF
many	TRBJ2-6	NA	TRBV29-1	TGCAGCGTTGAAGGGGACTTCGACTCTGGGGCCAACGTCCTGACTTTC	CSVEGDFDSGANVLTF
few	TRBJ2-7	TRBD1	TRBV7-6	TGTGCCAGCAGCTTAGAGGCTGGGGACAGGAGGCTGTACTTC	CASSLEAGDRRLYF
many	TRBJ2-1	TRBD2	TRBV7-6	TGTGCCAGCAGCTCAGGGGAGGGACTAGCCTACAATGAGCAGTTCTTC	CASSSGEGLAYNEQFF
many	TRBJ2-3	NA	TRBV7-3	TGTGCCAGCAGCTTAAGGGGGCGGAACACAGATACGCAGTATTTT	CASSLRGRNTDTQYF
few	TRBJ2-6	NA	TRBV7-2	TGTGCCAGCAGCTTAGCCCCGGGGCAGCCTCGACTTGGGGCCAACGTCCTGACTTTC	CASSLAPGQPRLGANVLTF
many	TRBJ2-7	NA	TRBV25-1	TGTGCCAGCAGCCTAGGGGACGCGAACGAGCAGTACTTC	CASSLGDANEQYF
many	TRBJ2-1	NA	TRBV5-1	TGCGCCAGCAGCTCCTGGATCCAACGCGATGAGCAGTTCTTC	CASSSWIQRDEQFF
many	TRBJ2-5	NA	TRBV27	TGTGCCAGCAGTTCGACAGAAAGCTACCAAGAGACCCAGTACTTC	CASSSTESYQETQYF
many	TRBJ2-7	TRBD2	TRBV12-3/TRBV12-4	TGTGCCAGCAGTTGGTTGGGGGGGTACTCCTACGAGCAGTACTTC	CASSWLGGYSYEQYF
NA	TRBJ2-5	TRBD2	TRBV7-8	TGTGCCAGCAGCTGGGGGACTAACTTTCTCCAAGAGACCCAGTACTTC	CASSWGTNFLQETQYF
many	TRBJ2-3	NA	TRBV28	TGTGCCAGCCAACTTAGCGGCTTCACAGATACGCAGTATTTT	CASQLSGFTDTQYF
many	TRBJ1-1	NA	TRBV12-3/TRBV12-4	TGTGCCAGCCTCCTCGGGGCCCTGTTGGCTGAAGCTTTCTTT	CASLLGALLAEAFF
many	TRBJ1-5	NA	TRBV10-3	TGTGCCATCAGTGATGAGGGGCGCAGGCAGCCCCAGCATTTT	CAISDEGRRQPQHF
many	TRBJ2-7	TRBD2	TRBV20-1	TGCATGGGGAAAGCGGGAGGTAACACCTACGAGCAGTACTTC	CMGKAGGNTYEQYF
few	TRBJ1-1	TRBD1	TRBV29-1	TGCAGCGCTGGGACAGGGGAGAACACTGAAGCTTTCTTT	CSAGTGENTEAFF
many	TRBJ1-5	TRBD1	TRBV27	TGTGCCAGCAGTCCCGGACAGGGAGGACAGCCCCAGCATTTT	CASSPGQGGQPQHF
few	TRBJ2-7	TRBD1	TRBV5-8	TGTGCCAGCAGCTTGGAATCCGGGACAGCTTACGAGCAGTACTTC	CASSLESGTAYEQYF
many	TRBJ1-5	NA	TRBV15	TGTGCCACCAGCAGAGATCGATTGGGTAATCAGCCCCAGCATTTT	CATSRDRLGNQPQHF
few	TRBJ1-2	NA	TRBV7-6	TGTGCCAGCAGCTTAGGCGGAGCTAACTATGGCTACACCTTC	CASSLGGANYGYTF
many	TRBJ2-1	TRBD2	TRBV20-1	TGCAGTGCTAACCGGGTGAGCGGGAGCAACAATGAGCAGTTCTTC	CSANRVSGSNNEQFF
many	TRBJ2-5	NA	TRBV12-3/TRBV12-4	TGTGCCAGCAGTCTCGGGACCTCGAGGGCTGGCTTTCAGTACTTC	CASSLGTSRAGFQYF
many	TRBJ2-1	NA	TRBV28	TGTGCCAGCAGTTTAAATGGCGGGCCATACAATGAGCAGTTCTTC	CASSLNGGPYNEQFF
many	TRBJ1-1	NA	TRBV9	TGTGCCAGCAGCGTAGTTCGGTGGCGGCTGAACACTGAAGCTTTCTTT	CASSVVRWRLNTEAFF
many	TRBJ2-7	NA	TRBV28	TGTGCCAGCAGTTTATGGAGAGACTACGAGCAGTACTTC	CASSLWRDYEQYF
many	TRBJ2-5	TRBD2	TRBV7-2	TGTGCCAGCAACATCAGGCTAGCGGGAGGAGAAGAGACCCAGTACTTC	CASNIRLAGGEETQYF
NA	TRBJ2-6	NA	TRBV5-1	TGCGCCAGCAGCTTGTCGTGGAGGGTGGCTGGGGCCAACGTCCTGACTTTC	CASSLSWRVAGANVLTF
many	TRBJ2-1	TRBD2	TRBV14	TGTGCCAGCAGCCAAGAAAGACTGGTCGGGGTCGGGACTAGCGCTACGAGCTCCTACAATGAGCAGTTCTTC	CASSQERLVGVGTSATSSYNEQFF
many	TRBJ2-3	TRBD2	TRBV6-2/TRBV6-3	TGTGCCAGCACCCGAAGACTAGCGGGAGTGGAATCAGATACGCAGTATTTT	CASTRRLAGVESDTQYF
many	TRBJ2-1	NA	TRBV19	TGTGCCAGTAGTATAGTTGGTACGGCCTACAATGAGCAGTTCTTC	CASSIVGTAYNEQFF
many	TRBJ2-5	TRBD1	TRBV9	TGTGCCAGCAGCGCAGAGACAGGGTTCCAAGAGACCCAGTACTTC	CASSAETGFQETQYF
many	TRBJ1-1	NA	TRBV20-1	TGCAGTGCTGTTGGACAAGCGAACACTGAAGCTTTCTTT	CSAVGQANTEAFF
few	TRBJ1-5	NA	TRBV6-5	TGTGCCAGCAGTCATAATAACGACCTGGACAGTCAAGATCAGCCCCAGCATTTT	CASSHNNDLDSQDQPQHF